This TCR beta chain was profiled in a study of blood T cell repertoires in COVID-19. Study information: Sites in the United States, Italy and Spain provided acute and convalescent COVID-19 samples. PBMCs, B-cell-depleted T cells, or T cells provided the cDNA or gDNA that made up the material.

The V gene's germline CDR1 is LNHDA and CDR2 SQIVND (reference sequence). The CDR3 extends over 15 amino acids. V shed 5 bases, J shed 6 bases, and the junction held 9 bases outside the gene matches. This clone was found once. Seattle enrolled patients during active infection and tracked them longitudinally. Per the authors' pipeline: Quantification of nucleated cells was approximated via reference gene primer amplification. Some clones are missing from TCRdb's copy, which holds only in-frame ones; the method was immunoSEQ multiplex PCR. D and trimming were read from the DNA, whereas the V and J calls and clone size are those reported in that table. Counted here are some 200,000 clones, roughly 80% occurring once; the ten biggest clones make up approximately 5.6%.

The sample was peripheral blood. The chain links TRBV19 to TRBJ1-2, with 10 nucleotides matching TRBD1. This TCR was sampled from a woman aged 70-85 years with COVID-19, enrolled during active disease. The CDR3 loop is CASSVKTGTGDGYTF. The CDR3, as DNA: TGTGCCAGTAGTGTCAAAACCGGGACAGGGGATGGCTACACCTTC.